This record covers a single T cell receptor beta chain. The antigen is undetermined. The sample belongs to a study of tumor-infiltrating T cells and Merkel cell polyomavirus. Across the whole study: CD8+ T cells recognized the Merkel cell polyomavirus KLL epitope. Follow-up lasted a median roughly 2.5 years (range about 1.1–6.0 years). Patients received varied, non-standardized chemotherapy, radiation and immunotherapies. Findings of the study overall: The study covered a single Merkel cell polyomavirus epitope only.

Every patient's tumor was robustly positive for Merkel cell polyomavirus Large T antigen on immunohistochemistry. All patients were Caucasian, median age about 71, range about 50 to 80. Clones were sequenced by immunoSEQ multiplex PCR, and TCRdb holds only the in-frame ones, with some missing. The sample includes 20,000 to 30,000 clones, nearly 90% of them seen just once. The CDR3 totals 16 residues. J was trimmed by 10 bases and V by 4 bases; bases with no gene match: 12. Germline-derived CDR1 and CDR2 are KGHSH and LQKENI. The TCR originated in a man aged 50 to 59 with Merkel cell carcinoma. Sequencing was performed on lymph node tissue. V is TRBV18 and J is TRBJ1-6; 8 nucleotides agree with TRBD1. The CDR3 DNA reads TGTGCCAGCTCACTCCAACAGGGGACAGGTGACTCACCCCTCCACTTT. Translation gives CASSLQQGTGDSPLHF.